The 5 T cell receptor beta chains below were found in one sample sequenced in a study of identical twins' blood T cells. TCRdb processed the 5' RACE reads anew with MiXCR; each CDR3 protein has one entry. The sample records 300,000 to 400,000 distinct CDR3 sequences, about 28% being singletons. Specimen: PBMCs. These receptors all come from a woman aged 18 to 50 in good health.

This rearrangement joins TRBV7-8 to TRBJ2-3; D gene uncertain. CDR3 length equals 16 residues. Germline values: CDR1 SGHVS, CDR2 FQNEAQ. The germline V and J ends were trimmed by 5 bases and 2 bases, with 17 bases remaining between them. The chain's CDR3 is CASSATRRKLTDTQYF. The DNA for the CDR3 is TGTGCCAGCAGCGCAACCCGCCGGAAACTCACAGATACGCAGTATTTT.

This clonotype was detected a few times. V is TRBV5-6 and J is TRBJ1-2; 7 bases agree with TRBD1. V shed 1 base and J 5 bases; nucleotides not matched to a gene: 5. The CDR3 spans 14 residues. Germline CDR1 SGHDT, CDR2 YYEEEE. The CDR3 loop reads CASSLSGQNYGYTF. The CDR3 DNA reads as TGTGCCAGCAGCTTGTCGGGACAGAATTATGGCTACACCTTC.

In regard to this clonotype: A much bigger clone sits one base away, suggesting this may be a read error. The rearrangement joins TRBV9 to TRBJ1-3, with D unresolved. The CDR3 extends over 15 amino acids. Germline loops: CDR1 SGDLS, CDR2 YYNGEE. CDR3 sequence reads: CTSSVEGFSGNTIYF. The CDR3, as DNA: TGTACCAGCAGCGTGGAGGGCTTCTCTGGAAACACCATATATTTT.

This clonotype has at least ten counts. The rearrangement links TRBV6-6 to TRBJ1-2; D might be TRBD1 (6 bases). CDR1 MNHNY and CDR2 SVGAGI come from the germline V gene (reference sequence). CDR3 size: 14 residues. Trimming cost V 7 bases and J 2 bases, with 14 bases left between them. The CDR3 region is CASKTVGTNYGYTF. As DNA, the CDR3 is TGTGCCAGCAAAACAGTCGGGACAAACTATGGCTACACCTTC.

This clonotype has more than one count but fewer than ten. The V gene is TRBV11-2, the J gene TRBJ1-2; no clear D gene. Trimming removed 0 bases at V and 4 bases at J, with 12 bases between. The CDR3 sequence is 15 residues long. Germline-derived CDR1 and CDR2 are SGHAT and FQNNGV. The CDR3 protein is CASSLDLGSLYGYTF. The DNA of the CDR3 is TGTGCCAGCAGCTTAGATCTCGGGAGTCTCTATGGCTACACCTTC.